This T cell receptor (beta chain) was retrieved from a study of blood T cell repertoires in COVID-19. Clones were sequenced by immunoSEQ multiplex PCR, and TCRdb holds only the in-frame ones, with some missing. The table records around 140,000 clones, about nine tenths of them present only once. The germline CDR1 and CDR2 sequences are LNHDA and SQIVND (reference sequence). CDR3 size: 18 residues. The V segment lost 5 bases and the J segment 0 bases; nucleotides outside the gene matches: 11. The sequence derives from a man at least 80 years old with acute or convalescent COVID-19. Material for sequencing was peripheral blood. The V and J genes are TRBV19 and TRBJ1-5; TRBD1 matches at 9 bases. CDR3 DNA sequence: TGTGCCAGTAGTCCGAAGGACAGGGGCGACAGTAGCAATCAGCCCCAGCATTTT. Translating it yields CASSPKDRGDSSNQPQHF.